Following are 24 T cell receptor beta chains from one sample sequenced in a study of T cell repertoires in cytomegalovirus infection. TCRdb re-called the reads through MiXCR, storing one row per CDR3 protein. The sample records some 480,000 distinct CDR3 sequences, 33% being singletons. No antigen has been assigned to these receptors. Sequenced here: cultured PBMCs, sampled from culture after CMV antigen stimulation. These receptors were obtained from a human donor in good health (CMV status not recorded). Some clones in this sample may be carry-over from other donors' samples.

The genes are TRBV20-1 and TRBJ2-7; D is possibly TRBD1 (5 bases). Trimming shortened V by 7 bases and J by 2 bases, and 18 bases separated the two germline ends. Germline CDR1 DFQATT, CDR2 SNEGSKA (reference sequence). The CDR3 is 14 residues long. CDR3 DNA sequence: TGCAGTGTCATAGTATTCGCAGGGACCTACGAGCAGTACGTC. As protein: CSVIVFAGTYEQYV.

The CDR3 region is CASSLFSTDTQYF. CDR3 coding DNA: TGTGCCAGCAGCCTATTTAGCACAGATACGCAGTATTTT. The J gene is TRBJ2-3, the V gene TRBV12-3 or TRBV12-4, with no clear D. This CDR3 spans 13 amino acids. V was pared by 6 bases and J by 0 bases, with 7 bases between.

This clonotype was detected a few times. The rearrangement joins TRBV4-1 to TRBJ1-1; D is unclear. Trimming cost V 0 bases and J 8 bases, with 7 bases left between them. Germline V CDR1 and CDR2: MGHRA, YSYEKL. The CDR3 has 12 residues. The CDR3 DNA follows: TGCGCCAGCAGCCAAGATCGACGGGAAGCTTTCTTT. Its translation is CASSQDRREAFF.

There are a few counts of this clonotype. This chain joins TRBV2 and TRBJ2-7; D unclear. The germline V gene encodes CDR1 SNHLY and CDR2 FYNNEI. The CDR3 consists of 11 residues. V lost 8 bases and J lost 2, with 7 bases in between. The DNA for the CDR3 is TGTGCCAGCCGGGTGACCTACGAGCAGTACTTC. Translating gives CASRVTYEQYF.

This sequence joins TRBV5-1 and TRBJ1-5; 7 bases line up with TRBD1. Germline-derived CDR1 and CDR2 are SGHRS and YFSETQ. CDR3 length equals 15 residues. V trimming: 0 bases; J trimming: 3 bases; junction bases outside the gene matches: 3. CDR3 in amino acids: CASSLGDSVNQPQHF. Here the CDR3 DNA reads TGCGCCAGCAGCTTGGGGGACAGCGTCAATCAGCCCCAGCATTTT.

There are a few counts of this clonotype. The J gene is TRBJ2-2, the V gene TRBV6-5, with 11 nucleotides matching TRBD2. J lost 5 bases, V lost 6 bases, and 5 bases had no gene match. Germline assignment: CDR1 MNHEY and CDR2 SVGAGI. The CDR3 sequence is 15 residues long. The CDR3: CASRVLAGATGELFF. CDR3 DNA: TGTGCCAGCAGGGTACTAGCGGGAGCTACCGGGGAGCTGTTTTTT.

With respect to this clonotype: The junction and the germline gene differ at one end; a read error may be behind it. This rearrangement joins TRBV7-7 to TRBJ2-5; 11 bases line up with TRBD2. CDR3 length equals 14 residues. CDR1 is SSHAT, CDR2 FNYEAQ, per germline (reference sequence). The CDR3 nucleotides read TGTGCTAGCAGCTTAGTAGGGACTAGCGGGACCCAGTACTTC. This encodes CASSLVGTSGTQYF.

This clonotype was detected ten times or more. The V and J genes are TRBV7-2 and TRBJ1-1; weak D call: TRBD1 (5 bases). The CDR3 spans 14 residues. V shed 3 bases and J shed 4 bases, with 12 bases lying between them. CDR1 and CDR2 (germline): SGHTA, FQGNSA. This chain's CDR3 is CASSLQGDGTEAFF. CDR3 DNA: TGTGCCAGCAGCTTGCAGGGAGACGGCACTGAAGCTTTCTTT.

This clonotype was seen many times. The chain joins TRBV19 to TRBJ2-7, with a weak D call TRBD2 (6 bases). Germline lookup yields CDR1 LNHDA and CDR2 SQIVND (reference sequence). The V end was cut by 7 bases, the J end by 5 bases, with 15 bases between. This CDR3 has 13 amino acids. CDR3 amino acids: CASNPRGENEQYF. In DNA, the CDR3 is TGTGCCAGTAACCCCCGCGGGGAAAACGAGCAGTACTTC.

In regard to this clonotype: Without the conserved terminal phenylalanine or tryptophan, this CDR3 likely stems from a read error. The chain couples TRBV10-3 to TRBJ2-1; 9 bases are shared with TRBD1. The CDR3 runs 17 residues. Germline V gene lookup returns CDR1 ENHRY and CDR2 SYGVKD. V was clipped by 1 base and J by 7 bases; unmatched bases: 11. As DNA, the CDR3 is TGTGCCATCAGTGAGTTGGAGGGACAGGGTATTTTGAATGAGCAGTTCGTC. This sequence encodes CAISELEGQGILNEQFV.

V gene TRBV27 combines with J gene TRBJ1-5; 7 nucleotides align to TRBD1. The germline V gene has CDR1 MNHEY and CDR2 SMNVEV (reference sequence). This CDR3 is 15 amino acids long. With V trimmed by 5 bases and J by 0 bases, 4 bases remained unmatched. The CDR3: CASSKDRTSNQPQHF. DNA of the CDR3: TGTGCCAGCAGTAAGGACAGGACTAGCAATCAGCCCCAGCATTTT.

The chain recombines TRBV5-5 with TRBJ1-1; 8 nucleotides match TRBD1. With V trimmed by 4 bases and J by 10 bases, 6 bases remained unmatched. The CDR3 length is 12 residues. Germline assignment: CDR1 SGHKS and CDR2 YYEKEE (reference sequence). In nucleotides, the CDR3 is TGTGCCAGCAGCCCATCCGGGACAGGAGCTTTCTTT. This translates into CASSPSGTGAFF.

V is TRBV3-1 and J is TRBJ2-3; D may be TRBD1 or TRBD2 (5 bases each). Germline V gene lookup returns CDR1 LGHDT and CDR2 YNNKEL (reference sequence). The germline V and J ends were trimmed by 6 bases and 3 bases, with 25 bases remaining between them. The CDR3 runs to 18 residues. CDR3 in DNA: TGTGCCAGCAGGGCGAGGGGCGGAAGGGTTGCTTGGACAGATACGCAGTATTTT. Amino acid sequence: CASRARGGRVAWTDTQYF.

This sequence joins TRBV7-2 and TRBJ2-1; 10 nucleotides line up with TRBD2. From germline, CDR1 is SGHTA and CDR2 FQGNSA. J was trimmed by 2 bases and V by 6 bases; bases with no gene match: 7. The CDR3 consists of 16 residues. Here the CDR3 reads CASSRTSGGTYNEQFF. CDR3 bases: TGTGCCAGCAGTCGGACTAGCGGAGGGACCTACAATGAGCAGTTCTTC.

This clonotype was counted ten times or more. This chain uses TRBV2 with TRBJ1-2; D is undetermined. The CDR3 runs 12 residues. V shed 5 bases and J shed 6 bases, with 10 bases lying between them. Per germline, CDR1 SNHLY and CDR2 FYNNEI. The CDR3, as DNA: TGTGCCAGCAGTTTCGACATGGATGGCTACACCTTC. It translates to CASSFDMDGYTF.

This chain connects TRBV14 to TRBJ2-3, with D possibly being TRBD2 (5 bases). Germline V gives CDR1 SGHDN, CDR2 FVKESK. The CDR3 spans 16 residues. V dropped 1 base and J dropped 2 bases, with 13 bases sitting between them. CDR3 in DNA: TGTGCCAGCAGCCAAGTCATAGGACTTCCCACAGATACGCAGTATTTT. Residues: CASSQVIGLPTDTQYF.

The chain combines TRBV19 with TRBJ1-5; D not certain. This CDR3 has 14 residues. Looked up from germline, CDR1 is LNHDA and CDR2 is SQIVND (reference sequence). V was cut by 7 bases and J by 2 bases, with 12 bases left in between. The CDR3 sequence is CASTNSRGNQPQHF. The CDR3 coding sequence is TGTGCCAGTACTAATAGTAGGGGCAATCAGCCCCAGCATTTT.

The V and J genes are TRBV15 and TRBJ2-3; tentatively, D is TRBD2 (6 bases). The CDR3 extends over 16 amino acids. V was shortened by 3 bases and J by 1 base, with 14 bases between the two germline ends. From germline, CDR1 is LNHNV and CDR2 YYDKDF (reference sequence). The CDR3 is CATSSREIAGTDTQYF. The DNA for the CDR3 is TGTGCCACCAGCAGCCGGGAGATAGCGGGCACAGATACGCAGTATTTT.

This clonotype has a handful of counts. The V and J genes are TRBV11-2 and TRBJ2-3; the D call may be TRBD1 or TRBD2 (5 bases each). Trimming took 5 bases from V and 13 from J, leaving 19 bases between them. The germline gives CDR1 SGHAT, CDR2 FQNNGV. This CDR3 contains 13 residues. CDR3 loop: CASSGLRDGRKYF. CDR3 in DNA: TGTGCCAGCAGCGGACTCAGGGATGGAAGAAAGTATTTT. Full variable domain (remainder filled in from reference TRBV11-2 and TRBJ2-3): EAGVAQSPRYKIIEKRQSVAFWCNPISGHATLYWYQQILGQGPKLLIQFQNNGVVDDSQLPKDRFSAERLKGVDSTLKIQPAKLEDSAVYLCASSGLRDGRKYFGPGTRLTVL.

The table lists this clonotype with a few counts. The gene calls are TRBV7-2 and TRBJ2-1; 15 bases map to TRBD2. Trimming at V came to 5 bases and at J to 10 bases, leaving 6 bases not matched to a gene. This CDR3 is 15 amino acids long. Germline loops: CDR1 SGHTA, CDR2 FQGNSA. The CDR3: CASSMGLAGGREQFF. The CDR3 DNA is TGTGCCAGCAGCATGGGACTAGCGGGAGGAAGGGAGCAGTTCTTC.

This chain connects TRBV27 to TRBJ1-1, with TRBD1 as a possible D gene (5 bases). The CDR3 consists of 13 residues. Trimming removed 2 bases from V and 6 bases from J, with 10 bases in between. Per the germline V gene, CDR1 is MNHEY and CDR2 is SMNVEV (reference sequence). The CDR3 region has the DNA TGTGCCAGCAGTTTAAGGGGAAAGTCTGAAGCTTTCTTT. It specifies CASSLRGKSEAFF.

The chain has TRBV20-1 and TRBJ2-1; D may be TRBD2 (5 bases). Looked up from germline, CDR1 is DFQATT and CDR2 is SNEGSKA (reference sequence). Trimming shortened V by 6 bases and J by 3 bases, and 18 bases separated the two germline ends. This CDR3 contains 15 residues. The CDR3 DNA reads as TGCAGTGCGCGATCCCCAGCCCGGGGCTACAATGAGCAGTTCTTC. Protein sequence: CSARSPARGYNEQFF.

The sample holds a few counts of this clonotype. The chain recombines TRBV7-2 with TRBJ1-2, with a tentative D call TRBD1 (6 bases). Trimming removed 5 bases at V and 3 bases at J, with 13 bases between. The CDR3 is 14 amino acids. Germline V lookup: CDR1 SGHTA, CDR2 FQGNSA. In DNA, the CDR3 is TGTGCCAGCAGCCTAGGGGGGCCTCACTATGGCTACACCTTC. Its translation: CASSLGGPHYGYTF. The variable domain in full, completed from reference TRBV7-2 and TRBJ1-2, reads GAGVSQSPSNKVTEKGKDVELRCDPISGHTALYWYRQSLGQGLEFLIYFQGNSAPDKSGLPSDRFSAERTGGSVSTLTIQRTQQEDSAVYLCASSLGGPHYGYTFGSGTRLTVV.

This rearrangement joins TRBV5-5 to TRBJ2-1; no clear D gene. Germline V gene data show CDR1 as SGHKS and CDR2 as YYEKEE (reference sequence). The CDR3 is 16 residues long. V dropped 4 bases and J dropped 2 bases, with 16 bases sitting between them. The CDR3 here is CASSQLLPAAYNEQFF. CDR3 nucleotides: TGTGCCAGCAGCCAACTTCTCCCGGCGGCCTACAATGAGCAGTTCTTC.